The clone carrying this T cell receptor beta chain was seen many times. Its antigen is undetermined. Germline CDR1 reads LGHNA; CDR2 reads YNFKEQ. Between the trimmed V and J ends, which lost 0 bases and 7 bases, there was a span of 7 bases. This CDR3 comprises 13 residues. The record originates from a study of identical twins. Via MiXCR, TCRdb re-called the 5' RACE reads, giving one row per CDR3 protein. The sample contains 1.5 million to 2 million distinct CDR3 sequences, 32% of which appear only once. Findings of the study overall: Memory repertoires lacked the insertion deficit that abundant cord blood beta clonotypes showed. Conclusions relied on cross-sectional statistical analysis, not following the same donors.

This TCR derives from a newborn girl in good health. What was sequenced was cord blood. The chain combines TRBV4-2 with TRBJ2-1; D gene unclear. CDR3 sequence reads: CASSQDPRNEQFF. The CDR3 region has the DNA TGTGCCAGCAGCCAAGATCCTAGGAATGAGCAGTTCTTC.